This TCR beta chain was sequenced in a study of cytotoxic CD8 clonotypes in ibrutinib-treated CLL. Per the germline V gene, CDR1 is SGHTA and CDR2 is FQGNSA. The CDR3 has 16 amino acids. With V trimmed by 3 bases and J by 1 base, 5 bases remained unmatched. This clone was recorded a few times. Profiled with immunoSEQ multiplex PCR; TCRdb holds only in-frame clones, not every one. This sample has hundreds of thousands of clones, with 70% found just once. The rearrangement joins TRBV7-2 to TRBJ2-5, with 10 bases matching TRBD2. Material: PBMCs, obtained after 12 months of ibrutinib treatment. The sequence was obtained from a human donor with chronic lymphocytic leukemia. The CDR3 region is CASSFELAGAQETQYF. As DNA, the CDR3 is TGTGCCAGCAGCTTTGAGCTAGCGGGAGCCCAAGAGACCCAGTACTTC.